This T cell receptor (beta chain) appears in the sequencing data of a study of radiotherapy plus CTLA-4 blockade in lung cancer. Across the study: Objective response rate was over 15%; disease control rate, 31%. The study's findings and limits: TCR clones originating in tumors grew in number in blood after radiotherapy plus ipilimumab.

A remark on this clone: What it recognizes is unknown.

CTLA-4 blockade with ipilimumab, together with focal radiation, was given to patients with chemo-refractory metastatic non-small-cell lung cancer. V was trimmed by 5 bases and J by 1 base, leaving 14 bases between them. This CDR3 region has 15 residues. CDR1 and CDR2 (germline): SGHVS, FNYEAQ. Sequencing used immunoSEQ multiplex PCR; TCRdb keeps in-frame clones, though not all of them. The sample holds more than 40,000 clones, roughly two thirds seen once. The clonotype originates from a human donor with non-small cell lung cancer who had a complete response to radiotherapy plus ipilimumab. The rearrangement links TRBV7-6 to TRBJ1-1; a possible D gene is TRBD1 (5 bases). The specimen comprised peripheral blood, sampled from a patient treated with radiotherapy plus ipilimumab. The CDR3 region is CASSPEVGGNTEAFF. The CDR3 nucleotides read TGTGCCAGCAGCCCCGAAGTGGGGGGGAACACTGAAGCTTTCTTT.